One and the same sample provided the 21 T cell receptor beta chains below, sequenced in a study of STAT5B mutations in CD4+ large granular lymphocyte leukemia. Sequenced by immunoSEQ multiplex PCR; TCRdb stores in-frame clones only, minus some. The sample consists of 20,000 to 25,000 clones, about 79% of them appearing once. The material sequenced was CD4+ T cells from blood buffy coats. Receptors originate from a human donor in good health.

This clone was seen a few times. CDR3 in DNA: TGTGCCAGCAGCTCGGGGACAGGCAACTATGGCTACACCTTC. This codes for CASSSGTGNYGYTF. The genes are TRBV5-4 and TRBJ1-2; 8 nucleotides match TRBD1. From germline, CDR1 is SGHNT and CDR2 YYREEE (reference sequence). The V and J ends lost 3 bases and 2 bases, in that order; junction bases with no gene match: 3. CDR3 length: 14 amino acids.

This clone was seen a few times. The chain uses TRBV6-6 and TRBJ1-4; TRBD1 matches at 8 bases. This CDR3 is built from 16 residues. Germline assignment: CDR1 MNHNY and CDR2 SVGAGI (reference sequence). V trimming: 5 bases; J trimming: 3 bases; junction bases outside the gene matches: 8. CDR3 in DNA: TGTGCCAGCAGTCATAGCTCAGGGGGCCCTAATGAAAAACTGTTTTTT. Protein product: CASSHSSGGPNEKLFF.

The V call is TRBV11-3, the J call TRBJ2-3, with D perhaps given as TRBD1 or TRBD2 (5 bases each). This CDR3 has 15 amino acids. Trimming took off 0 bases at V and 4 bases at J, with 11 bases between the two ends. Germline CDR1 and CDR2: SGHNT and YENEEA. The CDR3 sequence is CASSLDGTWADTQYF. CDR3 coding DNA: TGTGCCAGCAGCTTAGATGGGACGTGGGCAGATACGCAGTATTTT.

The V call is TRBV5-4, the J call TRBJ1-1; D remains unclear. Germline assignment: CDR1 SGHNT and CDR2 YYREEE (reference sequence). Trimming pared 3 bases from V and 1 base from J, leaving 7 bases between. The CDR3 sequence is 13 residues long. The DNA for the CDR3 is TGTGCCAGCAGCTCTTGGGAGAACACTGAAGCTTTCTTT. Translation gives CASSSWENTEAFF.

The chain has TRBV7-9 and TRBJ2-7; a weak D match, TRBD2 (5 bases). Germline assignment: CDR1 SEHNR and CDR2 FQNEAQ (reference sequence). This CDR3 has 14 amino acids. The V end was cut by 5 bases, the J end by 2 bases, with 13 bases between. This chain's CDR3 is CASSHDYLTYEQYF. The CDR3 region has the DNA TGTGCCAGCAGCCACGACTACTTGACCTACGAGCAGTACTTC.

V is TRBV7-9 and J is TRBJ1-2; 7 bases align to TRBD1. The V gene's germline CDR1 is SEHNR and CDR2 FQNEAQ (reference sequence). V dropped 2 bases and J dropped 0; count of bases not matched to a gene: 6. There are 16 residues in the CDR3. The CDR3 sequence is CASSLSGGTANYGYTF. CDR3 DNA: TGTGCCAGCAGCTTATCCGGTGGGACAGCTAACTATGGCTACACCTTC.

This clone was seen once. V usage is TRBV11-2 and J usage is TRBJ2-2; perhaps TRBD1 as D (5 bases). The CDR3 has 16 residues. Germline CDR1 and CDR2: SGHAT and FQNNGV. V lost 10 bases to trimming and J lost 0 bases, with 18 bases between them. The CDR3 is CATQSPGQANTGELFF. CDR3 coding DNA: TGTGCCACCCAGTCCCCCGGACAAGCGAACACCGGGGAGCTGTTTTTT.

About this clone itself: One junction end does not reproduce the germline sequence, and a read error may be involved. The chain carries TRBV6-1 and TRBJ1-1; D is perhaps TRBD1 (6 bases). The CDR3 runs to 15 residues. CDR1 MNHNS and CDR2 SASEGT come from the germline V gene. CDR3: CAGRGGSPMNTEAFF. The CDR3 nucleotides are TGTGCCGGCAGGGGAGGGTCCCCAATGAACACTGAAGCTTTCTTT.

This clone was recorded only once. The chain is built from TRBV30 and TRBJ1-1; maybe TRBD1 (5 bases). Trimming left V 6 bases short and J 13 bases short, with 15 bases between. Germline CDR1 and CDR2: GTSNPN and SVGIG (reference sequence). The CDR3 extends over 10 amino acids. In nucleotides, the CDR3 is TGTGCCTGCCGGGACCAGGCTTTTTTCTTT. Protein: CACRDQAFFF.

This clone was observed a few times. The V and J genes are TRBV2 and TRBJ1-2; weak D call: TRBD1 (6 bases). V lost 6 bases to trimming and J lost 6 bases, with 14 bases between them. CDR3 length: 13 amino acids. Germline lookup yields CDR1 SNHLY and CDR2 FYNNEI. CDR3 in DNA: TGTGCCAGCAGGGGGGACAATGTCCATGGCTACACCTTC. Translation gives CASRGDNVHGYTF.

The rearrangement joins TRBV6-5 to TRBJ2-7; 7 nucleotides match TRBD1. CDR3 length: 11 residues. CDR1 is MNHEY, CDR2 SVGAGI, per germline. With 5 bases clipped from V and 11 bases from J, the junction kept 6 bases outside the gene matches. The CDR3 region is CASSGRQGEYF. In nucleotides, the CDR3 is TGTGCCAGCAGTGGCCGACAGGGTGAGTACTTC.

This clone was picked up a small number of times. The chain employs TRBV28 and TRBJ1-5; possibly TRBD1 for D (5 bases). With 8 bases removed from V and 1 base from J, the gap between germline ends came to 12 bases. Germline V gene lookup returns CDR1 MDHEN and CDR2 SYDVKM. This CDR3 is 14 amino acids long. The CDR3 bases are TGTGCCAGCCGGGACTCCAGAAGCAATCAGCCCCAGCATTTT. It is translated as CASRDSRSNQPQHF.

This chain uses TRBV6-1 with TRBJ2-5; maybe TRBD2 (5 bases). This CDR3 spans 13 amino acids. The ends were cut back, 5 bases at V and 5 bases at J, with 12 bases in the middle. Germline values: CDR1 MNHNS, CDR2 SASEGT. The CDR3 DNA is TGTGCCAGCAGTCCCAACGGGGTCGAGACCCAGTACTTC. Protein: CASSPNGVETQYF.

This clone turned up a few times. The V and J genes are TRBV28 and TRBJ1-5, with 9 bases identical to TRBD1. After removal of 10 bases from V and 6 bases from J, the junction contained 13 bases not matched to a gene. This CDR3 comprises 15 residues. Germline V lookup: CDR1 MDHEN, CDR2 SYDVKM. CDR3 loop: CATVSPGQGSQPQHF. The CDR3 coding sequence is TGTGCCACGGTTTCTCCGGGACAGGGATCTCAGCCCCAGCATTTT. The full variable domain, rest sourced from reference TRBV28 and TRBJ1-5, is DVKVTQSSRYLVKRTGEKVFLECVQDMDHENMFWYRQDPGLGLRLIYFSYDVKMKEKGDIPEGYSVSREKKERFSLILESASTNQTSMYLCATVSPGQGSQPQHFGDGTRLSIL.

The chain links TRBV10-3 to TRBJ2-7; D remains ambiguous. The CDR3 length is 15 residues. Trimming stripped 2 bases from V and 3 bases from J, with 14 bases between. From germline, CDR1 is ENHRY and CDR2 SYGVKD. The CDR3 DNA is TGTGCCATCAGTGAGGCCGACATAGTGAACTACGAGCAGTACTTC. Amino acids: CAISEADIVNYEQYF.

This CDR3 is CSVGEGGRTEAFF. The CDR3 bases are TGCAGCGTTGGAGAGGGGGGGCGGACTGAAGCTTTCTTT. The chain recombines TRBV29-1 with TRBJ1-1; D possibly corresponds to TRBD1 (6 bases). The CDR3 sequence is 13 residues long. Looked up from germline, CDR1 is SQVTM and CDR2 is ANQGSEA. Trimming shortened V by 4 bases and J by 5 bases, and 14 bases separated the two germline ends.

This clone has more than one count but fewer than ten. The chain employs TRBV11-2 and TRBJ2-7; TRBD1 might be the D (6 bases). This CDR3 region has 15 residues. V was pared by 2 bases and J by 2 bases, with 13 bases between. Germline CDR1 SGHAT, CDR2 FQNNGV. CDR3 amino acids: CASSLQQQGTYEQYF. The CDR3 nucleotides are TGTGCCAGCAGCTTACAACAACAGGGTACCTACGAGCAGTACTTC.

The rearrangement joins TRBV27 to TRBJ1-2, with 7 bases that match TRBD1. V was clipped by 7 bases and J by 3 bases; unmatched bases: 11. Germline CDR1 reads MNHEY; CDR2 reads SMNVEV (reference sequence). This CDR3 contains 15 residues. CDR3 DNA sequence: TGTGCCAGCACCTCCCCGGCGACAGGGTACTATGGCTACACCTTC. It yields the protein CASTSPATGYYGYTF.

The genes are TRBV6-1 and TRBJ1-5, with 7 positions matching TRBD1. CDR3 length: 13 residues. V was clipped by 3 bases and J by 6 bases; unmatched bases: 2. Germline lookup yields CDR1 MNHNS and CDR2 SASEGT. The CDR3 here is CASSDRGVQPQHF. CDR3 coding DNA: TGTGCCAGCAGTGACAGGGGGGTTCAGCCCCAGCATTTT.

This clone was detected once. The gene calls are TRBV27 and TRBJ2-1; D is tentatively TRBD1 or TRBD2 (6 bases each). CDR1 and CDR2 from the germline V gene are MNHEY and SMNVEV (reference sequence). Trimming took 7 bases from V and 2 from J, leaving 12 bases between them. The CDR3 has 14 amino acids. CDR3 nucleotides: TGTGCCAGCAAGAGAGGGGGGACCTACAATGAGCAGTTCTTC. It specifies CASKRGGTYNEQFF.

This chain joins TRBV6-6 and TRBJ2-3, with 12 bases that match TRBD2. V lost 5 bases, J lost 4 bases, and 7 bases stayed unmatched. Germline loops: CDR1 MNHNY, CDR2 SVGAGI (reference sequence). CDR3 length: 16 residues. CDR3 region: CASSPGLAGFSDTQYF. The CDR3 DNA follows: TGTGCCAGCAGTCCCGGACTAGCGGGATTCTCAGATACGCAGTATTTT.